Shown below are 12 T cell receptor beta chains from a single sample sequenced in a study of T cells after yellow fever vaccination. TCRdb reprocessed the 5' RACE reads with MiXCR, giving one entry per CDR3 protein. The data contain approximately 550,000 distinct CDR3 sequences, about 19% of them singletons. Sample: PBMCs, taken 15 days after the yellow fever booster vaccination. The receptors here all came from a young man who received the YFV17D yellow fever vaccine.

J is TRBJ2-5 and V is TRBV20-1, with D possibly being TRBD2 (5 bases). CDR3 length equals 13 residues. The germline gives CDR1 DFQATT, CDR2 SNEGSKA (reference sequence). V was shortened by 5 bases and J by 2 bases, with 12 bases between the two germline ends. The CDR3 bases are TGCAGTGCTGCCTCGGGAATGCAAGAGACCCAGTACTTC. Encoded protein: CSAASGMQETQYF.

This rearrangement joins TRBV7-8 to TRBJ2-5; 10 bases are shared with TRBD2. Trimming cost V 8 bases and J 5 bases; bases outside gene matches: 8. This CDR3 has 14 amino acids. CDR1 and CDR2 (germline): SGHVS, FQNEAQ. The CDR3 reads CASRGLAEWETQYF. CDR3 sequence (DNA): TGTGCCAGCCGTGGACTAGCGGAATGGGAGACCCAGTACTTC.

This clonotype was counted between two and nine times. J is TRBJ2-4 and V is TRBV12-3 or TRBV12-4; possibly TRBD1 for D (6 bases). The CDR3 covers 13 residues. Trimming took 5 bases from V and 9 from J, leaving 14 bases between them. The CDR3 protein is CASSRAFRGIQYF. Written as DNA, the CDR3 is TGTGCCAGCAGTCGAGCTTTCAGGGGCATTCAGTACTTC.

This rearrangement joins TRBV6-1 to TRBJ2-3; the match to TRBD2 covers 7 bases. Trimming at V came to 5 bases and at J to 3 bases, leaving 5 bases not matched to a gene. CDR3 length: 14 amino acids. The germline CDR1 and CDR2 sequences are MNHNS and SASEGT. CDR3 nucleotides: TGTGCCAGCAGTCGGGCTAGCGGAACAGATACGCAGTATTTT. Translated, it gives CASSRASGTDTQYF.

The CDR3 DNA reads as TGTGCCAGCAGTTCGACAGGGTTCGCCCTCCACTTT. It yields the protein CASSSTGFALHF. The genes are TRBV12-3 or TRBV12-4 and TRBJ1-6, with 7 bases fitting TRBD1. The V and J ends lost 4 bases and 14 bases, in that order; junction bases with no gene match: 5. CDR3 size: 12 residues.

V is TRBV9 and J is TRBJ2-1; 8 bases align to TRBD2. V shed 0 bases and J 0 bases; nucleotides not matched to a gene: 5. Germline V gene data show CDR1 as SGDLS and CDR2 as YYNGEE. This CDR3 comprises 17 residues. In nucleotides, the CDR3 is TGTGCCAGCAGCGTAGCTGGAGCGGGAGTCTCCTACAATGAGCAGTTCTTC. This sequence encodes CASSVAGAGVSYNEQFF. The full variable domain, with the rest looked up from reference TRBV9 and TRBJ2-1, is DSGVTQTPKHLITATGQRVTLRCSPRSGDLSVYWYQQSLDQGLQFLIQYYNGEERAKGNILERFSAQQFPDLHSELNLSSLELGDSALYFCASSVAGAGVSYNEQFFGPGTRLTVL.

This clonotype came up a few times. The chain recombines TRBV7-2 with TRBJ2-1; 11 bases are shared with TRBD2. V was pared by 6 bases and J by 7 bases, with 2 bases of the junction left unmatched. The CDR3 has 13 residues. The germline V gene has CDR1 SGHTA and CDR2 FQGNSA. DNA of the CDR3: TGTGCCAGCAGACCTAGCGGGAGGAATGAGCAGTTCTTC. This encodes CASRPSGRNEQFF. Complete variable domain (other parts from reference TRBV7-2 and TRBJ2-1): GAGVSQSPSNKVTEKGKDVELRCDPISGHTALYWYRQSLGQGLEFLIYFQGNSAPDKSGLPSDRFSAERTGGSVSTLTIQRTQQEDSAVYLCASRPSGRNEQFFGPGTRLTVL.

This clonotype was counted only a few times. The rearrangement uses TRBV6-5 and TRBJ2-1; TRBD2 might be the D (6 bases). V was clipped by 4 bases and J by 0 bases, with 13 bases between them. Germline assignment: CDR1 MNHEY and CDR2 SVGAGI. The CDR3 has 16 residues. CDR3 in DNA: TGTGCCAGCAGTTCCGGGGGAGCGAGCTCCTACAATGAGCAGTTCTTC. Encoded protein: CASSSGGASSYNEQFF.

The CDR3 sequence: CASSQFFQRGNIQYF. CDR3 coding DNA: TGTGCCAGCAGCCAATTTTTCCAGAGGGGGAACATTCAGTACTTC. The chain is built from TRBV3-1 and TRBJ2-4, with D possibly matching TRBD1 (6 bases). This CDR3 is 15 amino acids long. The V end lost 2 bases, the J end lost 7 bases, and 15 bases lay between the germline ends. The germline CDR1 and CDR2 sequences are LGHDT and YNNKEL (reference sequence).

V is TRBV20-1 and J is TRBJ2-1; possible D gene TRBD2, 7 bases. Trimming stripped 0 bases from V and 9 bases from J, with 18 bases between. The CDR3 covers 15 residues. The germline CDR1 and CDR2 sequences are DFQATT and SNEGSKA (reference sequence). In DNA form, the CDR3 reads TGCAGTGCTAGAGATGACAGGACTCCTAGCGGTGAGCAGTTCTTC. This codes for CSARDDRTPSGEQFF.

This clonotype was observed a few times. This chain links TRBV5-1 with TRBJ2-2; 7 bases line up with TRBD1. The CDR3 is made up of 14 amino acids. V was pared by 4 bases and J by 4 bases, with 4 bases of the junction left unmatched. Per the germline V gene, CDR1 is SGHRS and CDR2 is YFSETQ. The DNA of the CDR3 is TGCGCCAGCAGCCGGACAGGTTTCACCGGGGAGCTGTTTTTT. This sequence encodes CASSRTGFTGELFF. The complete variable domain, with remaining parts taken from reference TRBV5-1 and TRBJ2-2, reads KAGVTQTPRYLIKTRGQQVTLSCSPISGHRSVSWYQQTPGQGLQFLFEYFSETQRNKGNFPGRFSGRQFSNSRSEMNVSTLELGDSALYLCASSRTGFTGELFFGEGSRLTVL.

The chain carries TRBV7-9 and TRBJ2-7; no clear D. CDR3 size: 13 residues. The germline V and J ends were trimmed by 8 bases and 4 bases, with 15 bases remaining between them. Germline CDR1 SEHNR, CDR2 FQNEAQ (reference sequence). Written as DNA, the CDR3 is TGTGCCAGCGGAGACCCTCCAAGTTACGAGCAGTACTTC. This codes for CASGDPPSYEQYF.